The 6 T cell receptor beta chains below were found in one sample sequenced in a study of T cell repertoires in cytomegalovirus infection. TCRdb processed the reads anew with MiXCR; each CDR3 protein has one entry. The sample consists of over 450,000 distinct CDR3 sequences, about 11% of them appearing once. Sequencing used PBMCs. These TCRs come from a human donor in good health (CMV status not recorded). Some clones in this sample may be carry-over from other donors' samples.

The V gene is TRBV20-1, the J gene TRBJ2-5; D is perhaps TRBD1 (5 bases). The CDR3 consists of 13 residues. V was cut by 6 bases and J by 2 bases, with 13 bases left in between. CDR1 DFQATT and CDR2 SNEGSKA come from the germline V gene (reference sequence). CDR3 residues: CSADSYPQETQYF. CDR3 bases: TGCAGTGCCGACAGTTACCCTCAAGAGACCCAGTACTTC.

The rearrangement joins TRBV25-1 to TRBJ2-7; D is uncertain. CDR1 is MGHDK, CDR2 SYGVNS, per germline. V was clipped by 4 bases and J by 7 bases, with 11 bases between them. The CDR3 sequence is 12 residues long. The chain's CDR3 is CASSGGRREQYF. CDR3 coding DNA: TGTGCCAGCAGTGGTGGCAGGAGAGAGCAGTACTTC.

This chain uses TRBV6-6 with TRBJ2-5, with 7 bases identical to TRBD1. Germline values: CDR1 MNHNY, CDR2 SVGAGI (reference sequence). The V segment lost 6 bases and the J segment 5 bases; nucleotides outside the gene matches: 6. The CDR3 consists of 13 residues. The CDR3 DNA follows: TGTGCCAGCAGCGAGACAGGGTCTGAGACCCAGTACTTC. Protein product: CASSETGSETQYF.

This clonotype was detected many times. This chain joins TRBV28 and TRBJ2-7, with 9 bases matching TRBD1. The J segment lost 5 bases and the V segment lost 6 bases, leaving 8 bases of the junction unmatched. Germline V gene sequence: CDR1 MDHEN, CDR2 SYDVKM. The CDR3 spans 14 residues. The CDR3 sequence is CASSSPGQGNEQYF. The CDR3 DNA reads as TGTGCCAGCAGCTCCCCCGGACAGGGGAACGAGCAGTACTTC. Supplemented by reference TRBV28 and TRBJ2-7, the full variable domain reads DVKVTQSSRYLVKRTGEKVFLECVQDMDHENMFWYRQDPGLGLRLIYFSYDVKMKEKGDIPEGYSVSREKKERFSLILESASTNQTSMYLCASSSPGQGNEQYFGPGTRLTVT.

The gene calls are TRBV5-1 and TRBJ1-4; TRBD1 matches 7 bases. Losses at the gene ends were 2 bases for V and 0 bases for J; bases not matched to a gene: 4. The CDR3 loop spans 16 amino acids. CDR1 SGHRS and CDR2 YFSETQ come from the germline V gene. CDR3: CASSLFGTATNEKLFF. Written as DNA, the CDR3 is TGCGCCAGCAGCTTATTCGGGACAGCAACTAATGAAAAACTGTTTTTT.

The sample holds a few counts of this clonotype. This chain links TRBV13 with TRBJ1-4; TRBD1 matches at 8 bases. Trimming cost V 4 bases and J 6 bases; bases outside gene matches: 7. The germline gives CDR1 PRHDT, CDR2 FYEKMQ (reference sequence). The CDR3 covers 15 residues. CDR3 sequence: CASSSSDREDEKLFF. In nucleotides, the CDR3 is TGTGCCAGCAGCTCCTCGGACAGGGAGGATGAAAAACTGTTTTTT.